This entry lists 17 T cell receptor beta chains sequenced from one sample in a study of T cell responses to AZD1222 COVID-19 vaccine. Profiled with immunoSEQ multiplex PCR; TCRdb holds only in-frame clones, not every one. The sample lists 120,000 to 150,000 clones, approximately 90% occurring once. Sample: peripheral blood, taken 28 days after the second AZD1222 dose. These receptors came from an adult who received the AZD1222 COVID-19 vaccine.

The rearrangement joins TRBV2 to TRBJ1-5; 11 nucleotides align to TRBD1. This CDR3 has 15 residues. The V and J ends lost 6 bases and 3 bases, in that order; junction bases with no gene match: 4. Germline V gives CDR1 SNHLY, CDR2 FYNNEI. The CDR3 DNA sequence: TGTGCCAGCAGGGGGACAGGGGGAATCAATCAGCCCCAGCATTTT. Amino acid sequence: CASRGTGGINQPQHF.

The chain couples TRBV5-4 to TRBJ2-2, with no clear D. CDR3 size: 15 residues. The V gene's germline CDR1 is SGHNT and CDR2 YYREEE (reference sequence). The germline V and J ends were trimmed by 0 bases and 0 bases, with 6 bases remaining between them. CDR3 region: CASSLVRANTGELFF. DNA for the CDR3: TGTGCCAGCAGCTTGGTTCGCGCGAACACCGGGGAGCTGTTTTTT. Drawing the rest from reference TRBV5-4 and TRBJ2-2, the complete variable domain is ETGVTQSPTHLIKTRGQQVTLRCSSQSGHNTVSWYQQALGQGPQFIFQYYREEENGRGNFPPRFSGLQFPNYSSELNVNALELDDSALYLCASSLVRANTGELFFGEGSRLTVL.

V gene TRBV18 combines with J gene TRBJ1-6; no reliable D call. Germline V gene sequence: CDR1 KGHSH, CDR2 LQKENI. The ends were cut back, 0 bases at V and 7 bases at J, with 13 bases in the middle. The CDR3 totals 16 residues. CDR3 in amino acids: CASSPPSGIPNSPLHF. The CDR3 DNA reads as TGTGCCAGCTCACCACCGTCGGGAATCCCCAATTCACCCCTCCACTTT.

The chain uses TRBV6-2 or TRBV6-3 and TRBJ2-6, with unresolved D. Trimming removed 0 bases from V and 0 bases from J, with 3 bases in between. This CDR3 contains 15 residues. Germline-derived CDR1 and CDR2 are MNHEY and SVGEGT. CDR3 amino acids: CASSYSNSGANVLTF. CDR3 in DNA: TGTGCCAGCAGTTACTCCAACTCTGGGGCCAACGTCCTGACTTTC.

The chain is built from TRBV3-1 (or the pseudogene TRBV3-2) and TRBJ2-5; TRBD2 agrees at 12 bases. This CDR3 has 16 amino acids. CDR1 is LGHDT and CDR2 is YNNKEL in the germline V gene (reference sequence). J was trimmed by 1 base and V by 5 bases; bases with no gene match: 5. The DNA for the CDR3 is TGTGCCAGCAGCGAAGGACTAGCGGGGACCCAAGAGACCCAGTACTTC. Translated, it gives CASSEGLAGTQETQYF.

V gene TRBV11-3 combines with J gene TRBJ2-5; TRBD2 matches at 8 bases. Germline CDR1 reads SGHNT; CDR2 reads YENEEA. V was clipped by 0 bases and J by 6 bases; unmatched bases: 9. The CDR3 loop spans 16 amino acids. The CDR3 spells CASSLDGTGGLQTQYF. Here the CDR3 DNA reads TGTGCCAGCAGCTTAGACGGTACGGGGGGGCTGCAGACCCAGTACTTC. Full variable domain (missing parts from reference TRBV11-3 and TRBJ2-5): EAGVVQSPRYKIIEKKQPVAFWCNPISGHNTLYWYLQNLGQGPELLIRYENEEAVDDSQLPKDRFSAERLKGVDSTLKIQPAELGDSAVYLCASSLDGTGGLQTQYFGPGTRLLVL.

The V gene is TRBV7-8, the J gene TRBJ1-6; D not resolved. The germline V gene has CDR1 SGHVS and CDR2 FQNEAQ. The CDR3 is made up of 15 amino acids. Trimming pared 3 bases from V and 6 bases from J, leaving 12 bases between. This CDR3 is CASSLILGFNSPLHF. As DNA, the CDR3 is TGTGCCAGCAGCTTGATTTTGGGGTTTAATTCACCCCTCCACTTT.

In this sample, this clone turned up once. This chain links TRBV3-1 (or the pseudogene TRBV3-2) with TRBJ1-6; D remains ambiguous. There are 19 residues in the CDR3. Germline V CDR1 and CDR2: LGHDT, YNNKEL (reference sequence). V was trimmed by 4 bases and J by 7 bases, leaving 26 bases between them. CDR3: CASSPHPDPRLTQNSPLHF. The CDR3, as DNA: TGTGCCAGCAGCCCTCACCCTGACCCCCGGTTGACGCAAAATTCACCCCTCCACTTT.

The chain joins TRBV28 to TRBJ2-7; TRBD1 matches 12 bases. V lost 4 bases and J lost 7; bases outside the gene matches: 8. The CDR3 covers 15 residues. Germline lookup yields CDR1 MDHEN and CDR2 SYDVKM. CDR3 DNA sequence: TGTGCCAGCAGTTCACCGGGACAGGGGGCGGGGGAGCAGTACTTC. Translation: CASSSPGQGAGEQYF.

The J gene is TRBJ2-2, the V gene TRBV5-1; D is ambiguous. The CDR3 loop spans 16 amino acids. The germline gives CDR1 SGHRS, CDR2 YFSETQ. V was trimmed by 1 base and J by 5 bases, leaving 15 bases between them. Here the CDR3 DNA reads TGCGCCAGCAGCTTGTATGGCCAGGTGGAGACCGGGGAGCTGTTTTTT. It specifies CASSLYGQVETGELFF. Together with reference TRBV5-1 and TRBJ2-2, the CDR3 gives the full variable domain: KAGVTQTPRYLIKTRGQQVTLSCSPISGHRSVSWYQQTPGQGLQFLFEYFSETQRNKGNFPGRFSGRQFSNSRSEMNVSTLELGDSALYLCASSLYGQVETGELFFGEGSRLTVL.

This chain links TRBV4-1 with TRBJ2-7, with TRBD1 matching 7 bases. The junction had 7 bases not matched to a gene; V was cut back by 1 base and J by 7 bases. The germline V gene encodes CDR1 MGHRA and CDR2 YSYEKL. The CDR3 consists of 14 residues. The CDR3: CASSQASRDREQYF. CDR3 coding DNA: TGCGCCAGCAGCCAAGCAAGCCGGGACAGAGAGCAGTACTTC.

The V gene is TRBV28, the J gene TRBJ2-7; D remains ambiguous. CDR1 and CDR2 (germline): MDHEN, SYDVKM. CDR3 size: 13 residues. The germline V and J ends were trimmed by 5 bases and 0 bases, with 8 bases remaining between them. CDR3 sequence reads: CASSLRRSYEQYF. The CDR3 region has the DNA TGTGCCAGCAGTCTGCGGCGCTCCTACGAGCAGTACTTC. The full variable domain, completed using reference TRBV28 and TRBJ2-7, is DVKVTQSSRYLVKRTGEKVFLECVQDMDHENMFWYRQDPGLGLRLIYFSYDVKMKEKGDIPEGYSVSREKKERFSLILESASTNQTSMYLCASSLRRSYEQYFGPGTRLTVT.

This chain joins TRBV25-1 and TRBJ2-7, with 11 bases matching TRBD1. The CDR3 consists of 14 residues. Germline CDR1 MGHDK, CDR2 SYGVNS. V lost 3 bases and J lost 2; bases outside the gene matches: 0. The CDR3 loop reads CASSEDRGPYEQYF. The CDR3 bases are TGTGCCAGCAGTGAGGACAGGGGGCCCTACGAGCAGTACTTC.

The genes are TRBV29-1 and TRBJ1-1; 8 bases match TRBD1. Germline lookup yields CDR1 SQVTM and CDR2 ANQGSEA. The CDR3 is made up of 13 amino acids. Unmatched junction bases numbered 5, after V lost 3 bases and J lost 5 bases. The CDR3 region has the DNA TGCAGCGTTGACAGGGGGCATGGGACTGAAGCTTTCTTT. Translation gives CSVDRGHGTEAFF.

The genes are TRBV7-2 and TRBJ2-7; 9 nucleotides match TRBD1. Germline CDR1 SGHTA, CDR2 FQGNSA. Trimming removed 3 bases from V and 4 bases from J; junction bases left unmatched: 7. The CDR3 runs 15 residues. The CDR3 DNA reads as TGTGCCAGCAGCTTCTCCGGGACAGGGATATACGAGCAGTACTTC. Its protein product is CASSFSGTGIYEQYF.

V and J are TRBV9 and TRBJ1-6; 7 nucleotides line up with TRBD1. CDR1 is SGDLS, CDR2 YYNGEE, per germline. V lost 5 bases to trimming and J lost 6 bases; unmatched junction nucleotides: 5. The CDR3 extends over 14 amino acids. CDR3 in amino acids: CASSRGPRNSPLHF. The CDR3 DNA follows: TGTGCCAGCAGTAGGGGGCCCCGTAATTCACCCCTCCACTTT.

The J gene is TRBJ1-2, the V gene TRBV28; D is unclear. The CDR3 consists of 17 residues. V was trimmed by 3 bases and J by 8 bases, leaving 25 bases between them. CDR1 is MDHEN, CDR2 SYDVKM, per germline. The CDR3 coding sequence is TGTGCCAGCAGTTTGTGGGTTGGAGGTGGGGTGTTGGGAGGCTACACCTTC. This encodes CASSLWVGGGVLGGYTF.